Below, 30 T cell receptor beta chains from the same sample are listed, as sequenced in a study of blood T cell repertoires in COVID-19 (dated by TCRdb to the early 2020s). To prepare the library, the immunoSEQ multiplex PCR assay was applied. The source is immuneACCESS, and TCRdb retained only in-frame sequences with V and J called. Part of the clones is not carried over; for the studies checked, unresolved V genes explain less than half of this, and the remainder is unexplained. This sample holds about 120,000 clones; around 78% were observed only once. 2% to 2.5% of the sample comes from the top ten. Sequences were obtained from peripheral blood. These receptors were taken from a man aged 30 to 45 with acute or convalescent COVID-19.

This clone has a handful of counts. CDR3 loop: CASSRSNGQGGETQYF. The DNA of the CDR3 is TGTGCCAGCAGCCGTAGCAACGGACAGGGAGGGGAGACCCAGTACTTC. The J gene is TRBJ2-5, the V gene TRBV4-2; D may be TRBD1 (8 bases). Germline-derived CDR1 and CDR2 are LGHNA and YNFKEQ. The CDR3 consists of 16 residues. V shed 4 bases and J shed 5 bases, with 20 bases lying between them.

The chain joins TRBV11-2 to TRBJ1-1, with TRBD1 as a possible D gene (5 bases). Germline values: CDR1 SGHAT, CDR2 FQNNGV. The CDR3 has 15 residues. The V gene lost 5 bases and the J gene lost 5 bases, with 18 bases spanning the gap. DNA for the CDR3: TGTGCCAGCAGCGCCCCGGGCCCAGGGCTAACTGAAGCTTTCTTT. It specifies CASSAPGPGLTEAFF.

The rearrangement links TRBV27 to TRBJ2-2; 9 bases are a match to TRBD2. CDR1 is MNHEY, CDR2 SMNVEV, per germline (reference sequence). J lost 4 bases, V lost 4 bases, and 4 bases had no gene match. This CDR3 contains 15 residues. In DNA form, the CDR3 reads TGTGCCAGCAGTTATAGCGGGAGTTTCACCGGGGAGCTGTTTTTT. Encoded protein: CASSYSGSFTGELFF.

The chain joins TRBV7-6 to TRBJ1-1, with a possible D match to TRBD1 (5 bases). The CDR3 spans 14 residues. Germline assignment: CDR1 SGHVS and CDR2 FNYEAQ. V gave up 6 bases and J gave up 0 bases, with 11 bases separating them. CDR3 DNA: TGTGCCAGCAGGCGGGACCGTCTGAACACTGAAGCTTTCTTT. The encoded protein is CASRRDRLNTEAFF.

V and J are TRBV4-1 and TRBJ1-3, with TRBD1 as a possible D gene (5 bases). The V gene's germline CDR1 is MGHRA and CDR2 YSYEKL. V gave up 0 bases and J gave up 0 bases, with 21 bases separating them. This CDR3 spans 20 amino acids. The CDR3 loop reads CASSQDSIIGGSYSGNTIYF. The DNA for the CDR3 is TGCGCCAGCAGCCAAGATTCTATAATCGGGGGGTCCTACTCTGGAAACACCATATATTTT.

The CDR3 bases are TGTGCCAGCAGGATACAGGGGAGTAATTCACCCCTCCACTTT. Translation gives CASRIQGSNSPLHF. The rearrangement joins TRBV6-5 to TRBJ1-6; 7 positions match TRBD1. The V segment lost 6 bases and the J segment 6 bases; nucleotides outside the gene matches: 5. The CDR3 contains 14 residues. Per germline, CDR1 MNHEY and CDR2 SVGAGI.

The CDR3 is CASSPTATSTNEKLFF. The CDR3 coding sequence is TGTGCCAGCTCACCAACAGCAACTTCAACTAATGAAAAACTGTTTTTT. V and J are TRBV18 and TRBJ1-4; no clear D. V was pared by 2 bases and J by 0 bases, with 10 bases between. CDR3 length equals 16 residues. Germline V lookup: CDR1 KGHSH, CDR2 LQKENI. Full variable domain (outside the CDR3, taken from reference TRBV18 and TRBJ1-4): NAGVMQNPRHLVRRRGQEARLRCSPMKGHSHVYWYRQLPEEGLKFMVYLQKENIIDESGMPKERFSAEFPKEGPSILRIQQVVRGDSAAYFCASSPTATSTNEKLFFGSGTQLSVL.

This sequence joins TRBV6-5 and TRBJ2-3; possible D gene TRBD1, 6 bases. The V end lost 10 bases, the J end lost 1 base, and 12 bases lay between the germline ends. This CDR3 comprises 13 residues. CDR1 MNHEY and CDR2 SVGAGI come from the germline V gene. CDR3 in amino acids: CAISPGGTDTQYF. The CDR3 DNA reads as TGTGCCATTTCCCCAGGGGGCACAGATACGCAGTATTTT.

The V and J genes are TRBV6-5 and TRBJ2-1, with 8 bases matching TRBD1. V shed 10 bases and J 4 bases; nucleotides not matched to a gene: 12. The CDR3 is 15 residues long. Germline assignment: CDR1 MNHEY and CDR2 SVGAGI. The CDR3 DNA reads TGTGCCACCCTGTTTGGGACAGGAGTTTACAATGAGCAGTTCTTC. Translation: CATLFGTGVYNEQFF.

This clone was counted once. V and J are TRBV6-6 and TRBJ2-7; 11 nucleotides line up with TRBD2. Germline V gene sequence: CDR1 MNHNY, CDR2 SVGAGI (reference sequence). The CDR3 covers 17 residues. The ends lost 5 bases at V and 4 bases at J; junction bases unmatched: 13. CDR3 in amino acids: CASSRQAPTSGGYEQYF. The CDR3 nucleotides are TGTGCCAGCAGTCGCCAGGCCCCTACTAGCGGGGGTTACGAGCAGTACTTC.

This clone was recorded once. The V call is TRBV7-9, the J call TRBJ1-1; possibly TRBD1 for D (5 bases). Trimming removed 5 bases from V and 1 base from J, with 8 bases in between. Germline-derived CDR1 and CDR2 are SEHNR and FQNEAQ (reference sequence). CDR3 length equals 13 residues. This chain's CDR3 is CASSIRENTEAFF. The CDR3 nucleotides are TGTGCCAGCAGCATCAGGGAGAACACTGAAGCTTTCTTT.

The gene calls are TRBV18 and TRBJ1-4; D is perhaps TRBD1 (5 bases). The CDR3 contains 14 residues. Germline CDR1 reads KGHSH; CDR2 reads LQKENI. The germline V and J ends were trimmed by 2 bases and 8 bases, with 12 bases remaining between them. In DNA form, the CDR3 reads TGTGCCAGCTCACCAAGATCACAGGAGGAAAAACTGTTTTTT. This translates into CASSPRSQEEKLFF.

This clone was detected once. This chain links TRBV5-1 with TRBJ2-5; D is possibly TRBD2 (5 bases). This CDR3 comprises 16 residues. The germline V gene encodes CDR1 SGHRS and CDR2 YFSETQ. V was cut by 0 bases and J by 2 bases, with 14 bases left in between. CDR3 DNA: TGCGCCAGCAGCTTGGGTGGCTGGACTTTGCAAGAGACCCAGTACTTC. Its translation: CASSLGGWTLQETQYF.

The rearrangement uses TRBV18 and TRBJ1-4, with 7 bases fitting TRBD1. CDR3 size: 16 residues. Unmatched junction bases numbered 11, after V lost 2 bases and J lost 8 bases. The germline gives CDR1 KGHSH, CDR2 LQKENI. CDR3 sequence: CASSPTGEKRDEKLFF. DNA for the CDR3: TGTGCCAGCTCACCAACAGGGGAAAAAAGGGACGAAAAACTGTTTTTT.

In this sample, this clone turned up once. This chain joins TRBV6-5 and TRBJ2-3; weak D call: TRBD1 (6 bases). Looked up from germline, CDR1 is MNHEY and CDR2 is SVGAGI. The V end lost 6 bases, the J end lost 2 bases, and 12 bases lay between the germline ends. The CDR3 runs 14 residues. CDR3 nucleotides: TGTGCCAGCAGAGACAGGACACACACAGATACGCAGTATTTT. It specifies CASRDRTHTDTQYF.

This clone has only one observation. This chain joins TRBV27 and TRBJ2-3, with a weak D call TRBD2 (5 bases). V was pared by 5 bases and J by 2 bases, with 17 bases between. CDR1 and CDR2 from the germline V gene are MNHEY and SMNVEV (reference sequence). The length of the CDR3 is 16 residues. The CDR3 sequence is CASSPRLLPFTDTQYF. The CDR3 bases are TGTGCCAGCAGTCCCCGACTACTCCCTTTCACAGATACGCAGTATTTT.

This clone is a singleton in its sample. J is TRBJ1-1 and V is TRBV5-5; D gene unclear. Germline lookup yields CDR1 SGHKS and CDR2 YYEKEE (reference sequence). Trimming shortened V by 4 bases and J by 4 bases, and 14 bases separated the two germline ends. The CDR3 has 14 amino acids. CDR3 protein: CASSLLASSTEAFF. The DNA of the CDR3 is TGTGCCAGCAGCCTGTTAGCAAGCAGCACTGAAGCTTTCTTT.

The chain has TRBV3-1 (or the pseudogene TRBV3-2) and TRBJ1-1; the match to TRBD1 covers 8 bases. The CDR3 loop spans 14 amino acids. The J segment lost 10 bases and the V segment lost 1 base, leaving 8 bases of the junction unmatched. The germline CDR1 and CDR2 sequences are LGHDT and YNNKEL (reference sequence). CDR3 coding DNA: TGTGCCAGCAGCCAAGTCCACAGGGGGGTGGGAGCTTTCTTT. Its translation is CASSQVHRGVGAFF.

This clone has more than one count but fewer than ten. The rearrangement links TRBV6-2 or TRBV6-3 to TRBJ1-5, with 7 bases fitting TRBD1. The CDR3 is 15 residues long. The germline V gene encodes CDR1 MNHEY and CDR2 SVGEGT. J was trimmed by 0 bases and V by 5 bases; bases with no gene match: 4. CDR3 loop: CASSGGQDSNQPQHF. The DNA for the CDR3 is TGTGCCAGCAGTGGAGGACAGGATAGCAATCAGCCCCAGCATTTT.

The chain employs TRBV12-3 or TRBV12-4 and TRBJ1-2; TRBD1 matches at 9 bases. The CDR3 spans 13 residues. Trimming took 6 bases from V and 8 from J; bases not matched to a gene: 7. This CDR3 is CASSRDRGTGYTF. CDR3 nucleotide sequence: TGTGCCAGCAGCAGAGACAGGGGGACGGGCTACACCTTC.

This clone was recorded once. The chain carries TRBV7-9 and TRBJ1-4; a weak D match, TRBD1 (6 bases). V was shortened by 6 bases and J by 0 bases, with 14 bases between the two germline ends. Germline V lookup: CDR1 SEHNR, CDR2 FQNEAQ (reference sequence). This CDR3 has 16 residues. The CDR3 loop is CASSQGSGSTNEKLFF. The CDR3 DNA sequence: TGTGCCAGCAGTCAGGGGTCGGGTTCAACTAATGAAAAACTGTTTTTT.

V is TRBV29-1 and J is TRBJ1-1; D call uncertain. Germline CDR1 is SQVTM and CDR2 is ANQGSEA. This CDR3 comprises 12 residues. V lost 4 bases to trimming and J lost 4 bases, with 10 bases between them. The CDR3 sequence is CSVGREGTEAFF. Here the CDR3 DNA reads TGCAGCGTTGGGAGGGAAGGCACTGAAGCTTTCTTT.

As to this clone: Other DNA sequences within the sample encode an identical CDR3. The chain carries TRBV19 and TRBJ1-1; maybe TRBD1 (5 bases). The CDR3 length is 13 residues. CDR1 and CDR2 (germline): LNHDA, SQIVND (reference sequence). V lost 5 bases, J lost 2 bases, and 9 bases lay in between. CDR3 coding DNA: TGTGCCAGTAGTTCAGGGCTTAACACTGAAGCTTTCTTT. This codes for CASSSGLNTEAFF.

The chain recombines TRBV7-3 with TRBJ2-3, with TRBD2 matching 9 bases. With V trimmed by 1 base and J by 5 bases, 10 bases remained unmatched. Germline loops: CDR1 SGHTA, CDR2 FQGTGA. This CDR3 region has 17 residues. As DNA, the CDR3 is TGTGCCAGCAGCTTAAGCGGGGATAGCGGGGGCGTAGATACGCAGTATTTT. It translates to CASSLSGDSGGVDTQYF. The variable domain in full, with the rest retrieved from reference TRBV7-3 and TRBJ2-3, is GAGVSQTPSNKVTEKGKYVELRCDPISGHTALYWYRQSLGQGPEFLIYFQGTGAADDSGLPNDRFFAVRPEGSVSTLKIQRTERGDSAVYLCASSLSGDSGGVDTQYFGPGTRLTVL.

The genes are TRBV7-3 and TRBJ1-3; D gene ambiguous. CDR3 length: 12 residues. In germline, CDR1 is SGHTA, CDR2 FQGTGA. V was pared by 5 bases and J by 7 bases, with 9 bases between. CDR3 region: CASSETGNTIYF. As DNA, the CDR3 is TGTGCCAGCAGCGAGACGGGGAACACCATATATTTT.

The chain carries TRBV7-3 and TRBJ2-3; TRBD2 matches 7 bases. Germline V gives CDR1 SGHTA, CDR2 FQGTGA. J gave up 3 bases and V 2 bases, and 8 bases lay outside the gene matches. The CDR3 sequence is 16 residues long. The CDR3 sequence: CASSLQSAGATDTQYF. The CDR3 DNA reads TGTGCCAGCAGCTTACAGTCCGCGGGAGCGACAGATACGCAGTATTTT. The whole variable domain, filled in from reference TRBV7-3 and TRBJ2-3, reads GAGVSQTPSNKVTEKGKYVELRCDPISGHTALYWYRQSLGQGPEFLIYFQGTGAADDSGLPNDRFFAVRPEGSVSTLKIQRTERGDSAVYLCASSLQSAGATDTQYFGPGTRLTVL.

The V and J genes are TRBV5-4 and TRBJ1-1, with D possibly TRBD1 on 5 matching bases. Trimming left V 0 bases short and J 1 base short, with 10 bases between. The CDR3 is 15 amino acids. Germline assignment: CDR1 SGHNT and CDR2 YYREEE (reference sequence). This CDR3 reads CASSLGETENTEAFF. The CDR3 DNA reads TGTGCCAGCAGCTTGGGTGAGACAGAGAACACTGAAGCTTTCTTT.

V usage is TRBV5-1 and J usage is TRBJ2-1; no clear D. The CDR3 covers 13 residues. Germline loops: CDR1 SGHRS, CDR2 YFSETQ. Trimming stripped 0 bases from V and 7 bases from J, with 8 bases between. This CDR3 reads CASSLGGSNEQFF. The CDR3 nucleotides are TGCGCCAGCAGCTTGGGAGGTTCTAATGAGCAGTTCTTC. Full variable domain (rest looked up from reference TRBV5-1 and TRBJ2-1): KAGVTQTPRYLIKTRGQQVTLSCSPISGHRSVSWYQQTPGQGLQFLFEYFSETQRNKGNFPGRFSGRQFSNSRSEMNVSTLELGDSALYLCASSLGGSNEQFFGPGTRLTVL.

The chain uses TRBV7-9 and TRBJ2-5; TRBD2 matches 9 bases. Trimming removed 2 bases from V and 4 bases from J; junction bases left unmatched: 2. This CDR3 spans 14 amino acids. CDR1 and CDR2 (germline): SEHNR, FQNEAQ (reference sequence). CDR3 in amino acids: CASSLSSGRETQYF. CDR3 nucleotide sequence: TGTGCCAGCAGCTTAAGTAGCGGGAGAGAGACCCAGTACTTC. Full variable domain (missing parts from reference TRBV7-9 and TRBJ2-5): DTGVSQNPRHKITKRGQNVTFRCDPISEHNRLYWYRQTLGQGPEFLTYFQNEAQLEKSRLLSDRFSAERPKGSFSTLEIQRTEQGDSAMYLCASSLSSGRETQYFGPGTRLLVL.

The chain combines TRBV4-1 with TRBJ1-3; a weak D match, TRBD1 (5 bases). CDR1 and CDR2 (germline): MGHRA, YSYEKL. There are 16 residues in the CDR3. Between the trimmed V and J ends, which lost 0 bases and 2 bases, there was a span of 11 bases. This chain's CDR3 is CASSQDPPQAGNTIYF. The CDR3 region has the DNA TGCGCCAGCAGCCAAGACCCCCCACAGGCTGGAAACACCATATATTTT.